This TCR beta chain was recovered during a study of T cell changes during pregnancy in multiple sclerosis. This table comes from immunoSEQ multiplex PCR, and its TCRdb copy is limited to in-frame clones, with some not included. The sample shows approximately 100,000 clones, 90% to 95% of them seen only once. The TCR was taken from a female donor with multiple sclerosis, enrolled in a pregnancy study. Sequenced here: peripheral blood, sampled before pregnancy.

CDR3 amino acids: CAWIGTGHQKTQYF. The CDR3 region has the DNA TGTGCCTGGATAGGGACAGGGCATCAGAAGACCCAGTACTTC. V gene TRBV30 combines with J gene TRBJ2-5; the match to TRBD1 covers 9 bases. CDR3 length: 14 amino acids. Germline CDR1 is GTSNPN and CDR2 is SVGIG (reference sequence). The V segment lost 4 bases and the J segment 6 bases; nucleotides outside the gene matches: 9.